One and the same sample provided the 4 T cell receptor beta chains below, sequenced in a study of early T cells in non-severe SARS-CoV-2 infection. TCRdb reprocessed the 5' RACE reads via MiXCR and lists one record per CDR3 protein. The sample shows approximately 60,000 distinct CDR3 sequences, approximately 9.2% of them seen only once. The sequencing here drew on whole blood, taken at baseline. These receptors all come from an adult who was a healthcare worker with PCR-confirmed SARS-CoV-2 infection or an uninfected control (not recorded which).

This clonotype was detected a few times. The CDR3: CAWSVVRTGRTGELFF. Here the CDR3 DNA reads TGTGCCTGGAGTGTTGTTAGGACAGGGCGCACCGGGGAGCTGTTTTTT. V is TRBV30 and J is TRBJ2-2; 8 nucleotides line up with TRBD1. J lost 4 bases, V lost 0 bases, and 7 bases had no gene match. Germline assignment: CDR1 GTSNPN and CDR2 SVGIG (reference sequence). The CDR3 is 16 amino acids.

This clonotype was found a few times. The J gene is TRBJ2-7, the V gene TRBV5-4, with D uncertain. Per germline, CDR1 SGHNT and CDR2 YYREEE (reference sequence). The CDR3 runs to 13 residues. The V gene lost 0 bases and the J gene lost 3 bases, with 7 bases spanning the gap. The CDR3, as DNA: TGTGCCAGCAGCTTGGACCCGCTCTACGAGCAGTACTTC. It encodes CASSLDPLYEQYF.

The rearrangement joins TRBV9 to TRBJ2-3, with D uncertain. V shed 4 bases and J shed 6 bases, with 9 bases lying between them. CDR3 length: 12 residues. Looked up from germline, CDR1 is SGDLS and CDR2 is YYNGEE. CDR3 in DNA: TGTGCCAGCAGCTTAGGAATGGATACGCAGTATTTT. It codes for CASSLGMDTQYF.

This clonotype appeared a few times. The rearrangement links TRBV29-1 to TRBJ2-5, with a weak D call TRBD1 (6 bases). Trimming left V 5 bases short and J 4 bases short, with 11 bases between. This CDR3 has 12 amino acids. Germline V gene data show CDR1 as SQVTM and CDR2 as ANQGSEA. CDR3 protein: CSVPTGIETQYF. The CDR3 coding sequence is TGCAGCGTTCCCACAGGGATAGAGACCCAGTACTTC. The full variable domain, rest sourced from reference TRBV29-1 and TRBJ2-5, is SAVISQKPSRDICQRGTSLTIQCQVDSQVTMMFWYRQQPGQSLTLIATANQGSEATYESGFVIDKFPISRPNLTFSTLTVSNMSPEDSSIYLCSVPTGIETQYFGPGTRLLVL.